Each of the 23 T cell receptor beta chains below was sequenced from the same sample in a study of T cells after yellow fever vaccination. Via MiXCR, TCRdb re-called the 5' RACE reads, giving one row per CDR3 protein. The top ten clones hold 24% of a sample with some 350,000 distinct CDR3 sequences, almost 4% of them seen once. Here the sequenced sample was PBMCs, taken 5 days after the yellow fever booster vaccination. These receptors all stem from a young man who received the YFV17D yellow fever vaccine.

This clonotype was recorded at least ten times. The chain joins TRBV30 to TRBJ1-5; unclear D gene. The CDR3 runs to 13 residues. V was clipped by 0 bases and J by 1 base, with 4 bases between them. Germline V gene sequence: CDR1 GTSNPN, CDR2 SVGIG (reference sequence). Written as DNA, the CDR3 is TGTGCCTGGAGTGTAGCCAGCAATCAGCCCCAGCATTTT. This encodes CAWSVASNQPQHF.

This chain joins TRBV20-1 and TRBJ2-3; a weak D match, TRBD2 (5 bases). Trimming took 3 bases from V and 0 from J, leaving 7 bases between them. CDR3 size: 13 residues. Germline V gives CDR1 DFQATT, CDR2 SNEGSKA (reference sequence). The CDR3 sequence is CSASRGSTDTQYF. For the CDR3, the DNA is TGCAGTGCTAGTCGGGGTAGCACAGATACGCAGTATTTT.

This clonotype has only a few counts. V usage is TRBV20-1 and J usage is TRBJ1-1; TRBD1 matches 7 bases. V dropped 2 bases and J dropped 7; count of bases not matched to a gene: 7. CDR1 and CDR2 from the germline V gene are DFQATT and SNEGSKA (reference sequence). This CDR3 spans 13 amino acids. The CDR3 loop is CSARRGQLGEAFF. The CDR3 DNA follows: TGCAGTGCTAGAAGGGGACAGCTAGGTGAAGCTTTCTTT.

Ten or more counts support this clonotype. The CDR3 protein is CASSEDMGYGYTF. Here the CDR3 DNA reads TGCGCCAGCAGCGAGGACATGGGCTATGGCTACACCTTC. The V gene is TRBV5-1, the J gene TRBJ1-2; TRBD1 might be the D (5 bases). The CDR3 has 13 amino acids. Germline CDR1 reads SGHRS; CDR2 reads YFSETQ. Trimming pared 4 bases from V and 4 bases from J, leaving 11 bases between.

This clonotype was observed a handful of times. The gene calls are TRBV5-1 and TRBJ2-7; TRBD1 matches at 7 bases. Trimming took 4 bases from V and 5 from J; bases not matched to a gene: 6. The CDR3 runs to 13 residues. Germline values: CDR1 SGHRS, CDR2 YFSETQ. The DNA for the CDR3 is TGCGCCAGCAGCCAACAGGGGCTGCACGAGCAGTACTTC. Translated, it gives CASSQQGLHEQYF.

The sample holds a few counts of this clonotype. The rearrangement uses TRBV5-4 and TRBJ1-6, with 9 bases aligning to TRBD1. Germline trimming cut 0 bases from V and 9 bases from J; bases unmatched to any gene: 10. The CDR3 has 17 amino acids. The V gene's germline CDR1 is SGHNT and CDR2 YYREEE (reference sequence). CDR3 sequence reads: CASSLGGQGIGGSPLHF. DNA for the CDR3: TGTGCCAGCAGCTTGGGGGGACAGGGTATCGGGGGTTCACCCCTCCACTTT.

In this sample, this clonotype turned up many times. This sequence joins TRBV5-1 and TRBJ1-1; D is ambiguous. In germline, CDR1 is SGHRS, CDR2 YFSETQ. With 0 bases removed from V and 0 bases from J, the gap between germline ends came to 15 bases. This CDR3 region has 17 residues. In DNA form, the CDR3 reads TGCGCCAGCAGCTTGGACGCCCGCCATTCCATGAACACTGAAGCTTTCTTT. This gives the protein CASSLDARHSMNTEAFF.

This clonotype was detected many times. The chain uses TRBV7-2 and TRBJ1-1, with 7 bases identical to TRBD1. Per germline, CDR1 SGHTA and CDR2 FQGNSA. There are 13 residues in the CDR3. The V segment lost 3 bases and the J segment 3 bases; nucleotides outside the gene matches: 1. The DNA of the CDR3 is TGTGCCAGCAGCTTCGGACAGGACACTGAAGCTTTCTTT. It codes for CASSFGQDTEAFF. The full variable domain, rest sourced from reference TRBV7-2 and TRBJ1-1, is GAGVSQSPSNKVTEKGKDVELRCDPISGHTALYWYRQSLGQGLEFLIYFQGNSAPDKSGLPSDRFSAERTGGSVSTLTIQRTQQEDSAVYLCASSFGQDTEAFFGQGTRLTVV.

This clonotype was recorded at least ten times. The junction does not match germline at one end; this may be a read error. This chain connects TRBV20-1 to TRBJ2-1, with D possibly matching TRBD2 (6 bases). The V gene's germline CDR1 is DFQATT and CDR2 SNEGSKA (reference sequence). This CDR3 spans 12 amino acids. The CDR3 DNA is TGTAGCGGCAGTTCAACCTACAATGAGCAGTTCTTC. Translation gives CSGSSTYNEQFF.

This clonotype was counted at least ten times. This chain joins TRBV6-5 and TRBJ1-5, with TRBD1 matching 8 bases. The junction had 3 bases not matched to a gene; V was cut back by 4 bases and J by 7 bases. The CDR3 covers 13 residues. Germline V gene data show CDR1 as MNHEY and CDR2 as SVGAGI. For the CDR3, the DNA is TGTGCCAGCAGTTTCGACAGGGGCCAGCCCCAGCATTTT. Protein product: CASSFDRGQPQHF.

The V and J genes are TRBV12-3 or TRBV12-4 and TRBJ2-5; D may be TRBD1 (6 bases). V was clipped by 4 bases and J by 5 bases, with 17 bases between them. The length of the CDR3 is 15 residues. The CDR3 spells CASSSPGRGRETQYF. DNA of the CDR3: TGTGCCAGCAGTTCTCCGGGCAGGGGCAGGGAGACCCAGTACTTC.

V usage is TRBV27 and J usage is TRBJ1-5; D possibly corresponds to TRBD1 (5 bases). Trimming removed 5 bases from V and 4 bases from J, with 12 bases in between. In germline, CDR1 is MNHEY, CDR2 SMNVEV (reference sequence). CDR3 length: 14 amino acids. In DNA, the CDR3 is TGTGCCAGCAGTACCTCGGGGCCAAATCAGCCCCAGCATTTT. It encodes CASSTSGPNQPQHF.

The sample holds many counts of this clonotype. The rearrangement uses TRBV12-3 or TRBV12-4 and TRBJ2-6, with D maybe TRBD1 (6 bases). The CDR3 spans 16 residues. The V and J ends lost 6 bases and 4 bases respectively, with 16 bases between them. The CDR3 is CASSPSTGSGANVLTF. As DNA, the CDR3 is TGTGCCAGCAGCCCCTCCACAGGGTCCGGGGCCAACGTCCTGACTTTC.

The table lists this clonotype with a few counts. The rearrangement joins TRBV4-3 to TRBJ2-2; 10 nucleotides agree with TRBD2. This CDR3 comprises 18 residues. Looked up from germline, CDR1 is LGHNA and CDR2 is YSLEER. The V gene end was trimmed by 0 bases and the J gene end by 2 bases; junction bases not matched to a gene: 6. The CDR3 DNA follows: TGCGCCAGCAGCCAAGACCAGACTAGCGGGTCAAACACCGGGGAGCTGTTTTTT. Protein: CASSQDQTSGSNTGELFF.

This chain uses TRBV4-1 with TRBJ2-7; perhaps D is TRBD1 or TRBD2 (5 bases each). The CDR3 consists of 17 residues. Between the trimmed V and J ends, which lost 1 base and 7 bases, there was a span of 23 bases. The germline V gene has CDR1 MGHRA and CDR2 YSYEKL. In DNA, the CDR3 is TGCGCCAGCAGCCAAGTCGGGGACGGGGCGGTGGGGTATGAGCAGTACTTC. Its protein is CASSQVGDGAVGYEQYF.

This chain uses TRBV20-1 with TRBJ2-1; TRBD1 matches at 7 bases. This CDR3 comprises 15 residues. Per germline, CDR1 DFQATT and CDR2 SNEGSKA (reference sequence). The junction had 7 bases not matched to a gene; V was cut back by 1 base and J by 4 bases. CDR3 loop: CSARVWDSLYNEQFF. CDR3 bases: TGCAGTGCTAGAGTGTGGGACAGCCTATACAATGAGCAGTTCTTC.

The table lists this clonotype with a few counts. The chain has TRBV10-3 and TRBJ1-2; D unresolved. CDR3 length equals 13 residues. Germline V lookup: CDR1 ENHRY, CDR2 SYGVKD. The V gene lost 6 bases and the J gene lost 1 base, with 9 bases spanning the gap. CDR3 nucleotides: TGTGCCATCAGAGAGACGGATAACTATGGCTACACCTTC. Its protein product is CAIRETDNYGYTF.

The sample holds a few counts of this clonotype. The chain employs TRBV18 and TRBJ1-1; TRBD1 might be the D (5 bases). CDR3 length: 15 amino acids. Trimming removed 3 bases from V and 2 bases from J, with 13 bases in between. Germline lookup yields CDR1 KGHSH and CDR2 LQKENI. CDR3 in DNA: TGTGCCAGCTCACCTTTCAGAACAGGAAACACTGAAGCTTTCTTT. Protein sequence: CASSPFRTGNTEAFF.

The CDR3 region has the DNA TGTGCCAGCGGTACGACAGATACGCAGTATTTT. Its translation is CASGTTDTQYF. The chain recombines TRBV2 with TRBJ2-3; D remains unclear. Per the germline V gene, CDR1 is SNHLY and CDR2 is FYNNEI. Trimming stripped 8 bases from V and 3 bases from J, with 6 bases between. This CDR3 region has 11 residues. Based on the CDR3 plus reference TRBV2 and TRBJ2-3, the full variable domain is EPEVTQTPSHQVTQMGQEVILRCVPISNHLYFYWYRQILGQKVEFLVSFYNNEISEKSEIFDDQFSVERPDGSNFTLKIRSTKLEDSAMYFCASGTTDTQYFGPGTRLTVL.

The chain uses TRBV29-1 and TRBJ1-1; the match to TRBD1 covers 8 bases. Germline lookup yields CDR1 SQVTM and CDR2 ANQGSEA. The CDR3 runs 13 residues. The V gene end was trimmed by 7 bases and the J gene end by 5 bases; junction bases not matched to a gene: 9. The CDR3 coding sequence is TGCAGCGGAGCTCAGGGGGCAGGGACTGAAGCTTTCTTT. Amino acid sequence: CSGAQGAGTEAFF.

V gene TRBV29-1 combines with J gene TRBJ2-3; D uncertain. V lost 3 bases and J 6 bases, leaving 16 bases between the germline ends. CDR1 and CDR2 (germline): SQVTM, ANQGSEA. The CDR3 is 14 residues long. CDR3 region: CSVDAPKVLDTQYF. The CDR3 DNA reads TGCAGCGTTGACGCCCCTAAAGTTTTGGATACGCAGTATTTT.

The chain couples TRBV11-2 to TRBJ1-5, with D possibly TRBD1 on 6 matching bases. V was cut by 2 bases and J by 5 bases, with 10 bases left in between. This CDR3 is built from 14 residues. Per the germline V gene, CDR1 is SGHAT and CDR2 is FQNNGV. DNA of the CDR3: TGTGCCAGCAGCTTATTCAGGGGCCATCAGCCCCAGCATTTT. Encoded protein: CASSLFRGHQPQHF.

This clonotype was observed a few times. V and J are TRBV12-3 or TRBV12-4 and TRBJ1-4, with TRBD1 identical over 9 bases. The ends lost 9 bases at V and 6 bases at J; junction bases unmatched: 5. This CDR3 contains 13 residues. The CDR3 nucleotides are TGTGCCAGTAGGGGGACAGGGTATGAAAAACTGTTTTTT. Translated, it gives CASRGTGYEKLFF.